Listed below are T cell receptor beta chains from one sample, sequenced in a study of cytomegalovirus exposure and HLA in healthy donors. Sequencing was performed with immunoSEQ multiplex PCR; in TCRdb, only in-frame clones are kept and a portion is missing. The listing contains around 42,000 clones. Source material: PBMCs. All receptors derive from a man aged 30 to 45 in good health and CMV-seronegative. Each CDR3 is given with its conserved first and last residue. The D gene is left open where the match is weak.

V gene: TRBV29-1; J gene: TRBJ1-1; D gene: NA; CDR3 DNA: TGCAGCGTTGAACCATCTGGGAGCACTGAAGCTTTCTTT; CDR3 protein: CSVEPSGSTEAFF
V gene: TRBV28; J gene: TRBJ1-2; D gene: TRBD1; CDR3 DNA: TGTGCCAGCAGTTTATCCGACAGGGGGCTGGGAGGCTACACCTTC; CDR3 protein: CASSLSDRGLGGYTF
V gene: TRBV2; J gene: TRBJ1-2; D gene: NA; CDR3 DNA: TGTGCCAGCAGTGCAAGACTCGGCTACACCTTC; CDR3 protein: CASSARLGYTF
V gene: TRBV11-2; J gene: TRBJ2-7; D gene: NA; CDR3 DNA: TGTGCCAGCAGCTTTATCTACGAGCAGTACTTC; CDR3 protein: CASSFIYEQYF
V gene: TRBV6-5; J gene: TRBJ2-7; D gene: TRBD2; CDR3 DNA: TGTGCCAGCAGTAAACTAGCGGGAGCGCGAGAGCAGTACTTC; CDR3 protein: CASSKLAGAREQYF
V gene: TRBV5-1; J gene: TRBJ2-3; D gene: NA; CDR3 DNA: TGCGCCAGCAGCCTCGGCGGGGATCCAGATACGCAGTATTTT; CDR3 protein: CASSLGGDPDTQYF
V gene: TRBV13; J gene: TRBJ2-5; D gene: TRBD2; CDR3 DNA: TGTGCCAGCAGCGCCGGGACTAGCTTTCAGACCCAGTACTTC; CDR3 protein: CASSAGTSFQTQYF
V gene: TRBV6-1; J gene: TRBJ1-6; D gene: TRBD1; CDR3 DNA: TGTGCCAGCAGTGATGGGAGGCAGGGGGATTCACCCCTCCACTTT; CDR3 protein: CASSDGRQGDSPLHF
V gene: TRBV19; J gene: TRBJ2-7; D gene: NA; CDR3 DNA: TGTGCCAGTAGTATACAGCAAGGAGACCCTACCTTC; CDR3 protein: CASSIQQGDPTF
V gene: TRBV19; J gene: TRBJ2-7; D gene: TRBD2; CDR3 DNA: TGTGCCAGTAGGGGCTTTGGACTAGCGGACTACGAGCAGTACTTC; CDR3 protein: CASRGFGLADYEQYF
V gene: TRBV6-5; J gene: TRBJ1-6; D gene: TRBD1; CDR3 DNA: TGTGCCAGCAGATTACGACAGGGTAATTCACCCCTCCACTTT; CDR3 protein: CASRLRQGNSPLHF
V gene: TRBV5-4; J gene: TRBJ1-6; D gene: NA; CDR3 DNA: TGTGCCAGCAGCTTGGCCTCGAGGGTGGATAATTCACACCTCCACTTT; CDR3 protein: CASSLASRVDNSHLHF
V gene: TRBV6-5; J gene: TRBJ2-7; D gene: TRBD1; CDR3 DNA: TGTGCCAGCAGTTTGGGACAGGTAGGCGAGCAGTACTTC; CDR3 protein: CASSLGQVGEQYF
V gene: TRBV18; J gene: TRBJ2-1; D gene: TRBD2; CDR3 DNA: TGTGCCAGCTCCCTAAGGGAGGGCCACTACAATGAGCAGTTCTTC; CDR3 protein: CASSLREGHYNEQFF
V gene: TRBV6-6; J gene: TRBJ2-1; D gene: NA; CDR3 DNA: TGTGCCAGCAGTTACCTGGCCCACAATGAGCAGTTCTTC; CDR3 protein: CASSYLAHNEQFF
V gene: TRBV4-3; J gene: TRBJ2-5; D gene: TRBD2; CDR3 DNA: TGCGCCAGCAGCCTTGGGACTAGCGGGAGCCCGGGAGAGACCCAGTACTTC; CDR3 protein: CASSLGTSGSPGETQYF
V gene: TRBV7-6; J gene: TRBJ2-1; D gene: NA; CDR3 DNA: TGTGCCAGCAGCTTAGTCCCGGTAGCGGAATTGAGGGACAATGAGCAGTTCTTC; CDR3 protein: CASSLVPVAELRDNEQFF
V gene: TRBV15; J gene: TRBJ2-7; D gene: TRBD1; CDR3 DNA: TGTGCCACCAGCAGGGGCGACAGGGGGCTTTCCGAGCAGTACTTC; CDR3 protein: CATSRGDRGLSEQYF
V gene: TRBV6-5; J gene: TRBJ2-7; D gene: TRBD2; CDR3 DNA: TGTGCCAGCAGCCCAAATAGCGGGATCATTTACGAGCAGTACTTC; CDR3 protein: CASSPNSGIIYEQYF
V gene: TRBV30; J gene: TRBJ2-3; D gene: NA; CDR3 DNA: TGTGCCTGGAGTGTACGCTCTGCGGGAAGGCAGTATTTT; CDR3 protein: CAWSVRSAGRQYF
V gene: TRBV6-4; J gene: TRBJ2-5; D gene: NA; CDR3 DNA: TGTGCCAGCAGTGACCCCGGGACTTCCCAAGAGACCCAGTACTTC; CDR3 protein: CASSDPGTSQETQYF
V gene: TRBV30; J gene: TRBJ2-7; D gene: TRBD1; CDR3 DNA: TGTGCCTGGACCCGCCGGGGGACAGGGGCACACGAGCAGTACTTC; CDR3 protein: CAWTRRGTGAHEQYF